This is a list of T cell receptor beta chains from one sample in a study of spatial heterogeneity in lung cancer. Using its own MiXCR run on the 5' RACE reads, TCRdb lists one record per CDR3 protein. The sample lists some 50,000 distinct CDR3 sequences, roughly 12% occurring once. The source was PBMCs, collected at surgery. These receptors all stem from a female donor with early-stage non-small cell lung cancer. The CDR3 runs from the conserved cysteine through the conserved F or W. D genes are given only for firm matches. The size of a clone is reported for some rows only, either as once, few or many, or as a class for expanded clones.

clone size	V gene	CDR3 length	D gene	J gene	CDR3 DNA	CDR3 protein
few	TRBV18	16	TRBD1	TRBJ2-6	TGTGCCAGCTCACCGAACAGGGGGCTTGGGGCCAACGTCCTGACTTTC	CASSPNRGLGANVLTF
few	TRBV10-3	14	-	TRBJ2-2	TGTGCCATCAGTGATGGCGGAGGAACCGGGGAGCTGTTTTTT	CAISDGGGTGELFF
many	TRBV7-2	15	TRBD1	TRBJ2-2	TGTGCCAGCAGCGGGCAGGGGGTCGACACCGGGGAGCTGTTTTTT	CASSGQGVDTGELFF
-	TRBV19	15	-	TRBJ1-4	TGTGCCAGTAGTATCGACGGAAGACCCAATGAAAAACTGTTTTTT	CASSIDGRPNEKLFF
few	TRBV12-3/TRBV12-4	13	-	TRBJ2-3	TGTGCCAGCACCAACGACCCTGCAGATACGCAGTATTTT	CASTNDPADTQYF
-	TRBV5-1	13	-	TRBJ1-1	TGCGCCAGCAGCTTGGCCGGGGCAGCTGAAGCTTTCTTT	CASSLAGAAEAFF
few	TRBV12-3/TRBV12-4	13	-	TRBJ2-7	TGTGCCAGCAGTTACGGGAGCCCCTACGAGCAGTACTTC	CASSYGSPYEQYF
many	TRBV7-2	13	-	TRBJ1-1	TGTGCCAGCAGCCCGGGGAGGGGGTTTAGAGCTTTCTTT	CASSPGRGFRAFF
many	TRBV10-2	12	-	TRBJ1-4	TGCGCCAGCAGTGAGTTCCGAGAAAAACTGTTTTTT	CASSEFREKLFF
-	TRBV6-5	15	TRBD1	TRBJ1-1	TGTGCCAGCAGTTCCACAGGGGGGCGGAACACTGAAGCTTTCTTT	CASSSTGGRNTEAFF
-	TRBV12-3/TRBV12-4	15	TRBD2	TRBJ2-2	TGTGCCAGCAGTTCCCGGGGAGGGGCCACCGGGGAGCTGTTTTTT	CASSSRGGATGELFF